The rows below give T cell receptor beta chains drawn from one sample of a study of blood T cell repertoires in COVID-19. Here immunoSEQ multiplex PCR was the method, and the copy in TCRdb shows in-frame clones only, minus some. The sample has tens of thousands of clones, roughly 92% seen once; the top ten hold 4.6%. Sequences were obtained from peripheral blood. All receptors come from a man in his forties or fifties with active COVID-19. The CDR3 runs from the conserved cysteine through the conserved F or W. A D gene is named only where the DNA matches it firmly.

CDR3nt: TGTGCCAGCAACTTGAATACGTTGGCAACTAATGAAAAACTGTTTTTT
CDR3aa: CASNLNTLATNEKLFF
v_gene: TRBV6-7
d_gene: .
j_gene: TRBJ1-4

CDR3nt: TGTGCCAGCAGCCGGAACCTACTAGCGGGAGAGTACAATGAGCAGTTCTTC
CDR3aa: CASSRNLLAGEYNEQFF
v_gene: TRBV5-8
d_gene: TRBD2
j_gene: TRBJ2-1

CDR3nt: TGCGCCAGCAGCCCAGCTAGCGGGAGAGGGGAGACCCAGTACTTC
CDR3aa: CASSPASGRGETQYF
v_gene: TRBV5-1
d_gene: TRBD2
j_gene: TRBJ2-5

CDR3nt: TGCAGCGTTAAAAGCGGGAGGGATAGCACAGATACGCAGTATTTT
CDR3aa: CSVKSGRDSTDTQYF
v_gene: TRBV29-1
d_gene: TRBD2
j_gene: TRBJ2-3

CDR3nt: TGTGCCAGCAGTTTTACAGGGTTGCTCCGTTCACCCCTCCACTTT
CDR3aa: CASSFTGLLRSPLHF
v_gene: TRBV28
d_gene: .
j_gene: TRBJ1-6

CDR3nt: TGTGCCACCAGTGATTTGAGGGACAGGGAAGTGGTTTACACCGGGGAGCTGTTTTTT
CDR3aa: CATSDLRDREVVYTGELFF
v_gene: TRBV24-1
d_gene: TRBD1
j_gene: TRBJ2-2

CDR3nt: TGTGCCAGCAGCTTGCGCTCGATAAGGGGAGGCTACGAGCAGTACTTC
CDR3aa: CASSLRSIRGGYEQYF
v_gene: TRBV5-4
d_gene: .
j_gene: TRBJ2-7

CDR3nt: TGTGCCAGCAGCTTGACACTAGTTATAGAGGATACGCAGTATTTT
CDR3aa: CASSLTLVIEDTQYF
v_gene: TRBV7-9
d_gene: .
j_gene: TRBJ2-3

CDR3nt: TGTGCCAGCAGCAAGACTAGCGGGAGTGTGGAGACCCAGTACTTC
CDR3aa: CASSKTSGSVETQYF
v_gene: TRBV6-6
d_gene: TRBD2
j_gene: TRBJ2-5

CDR3nt: TGTGCCAGTAGTAGGGTCGGAGGGGCCAACACTGAAGCTTTCTTT
CDR3aa: CASSRVGGANTEAFF
v_gene: TRBV19
d_gene: .
j_gene: TRBJ1-1

CDR3nt: TGTGCCAGCAGTTTACGGGGAGGGCTGTTTTTT
CDR3aa: CASSLRGGLFF
v_gene: TRBV28
d_gene: .
j_gene: TRBJ2-2